Presented here are 9 T cell receptor beta chains from one specimen sequenced in a study of cytomegalovirus exposure and HLA in healthy donors. Amplification used 60 Vbeta primers and 13 Jbeta primers. Clones were read by immunoSEQ multiplex PCR, and TCRdb kept only the in-frame ones, dropping some. This sample has around 150,000 clones; roughly 87% occur once, and the top ten carry more than 1.3%. The sample comprised PBMCs. These receptors were taken from a girl aged 10 to 17 in good health and CMV-seropositive.

This clone has only a few counts. The chain links TRBV5-6 to TRBJ2-1; TRBD2 agrees at 7 bases. Germline CDR1 and CDR2: SGHDT and YYEEEE. J gave up 7 bases and V 0 bases, and 4 bases lay outside the gene matches. The CDR3 spans 14 residues. This CDR3 is CASSLVGGRNEQFF. CDR3 sequence (DNA): TGTGCCAGCAGCTTGGTGGGGGGGAGGAATGAGCAGTTCTTC.

This CDR3 reads CASSSHRQGGWAPLHF. Written as DNA, the CDR3 is TGTGCCAGCAGTAGCCATAGACAGGGGGGGTGGGCACCCCTCCACTTT. This chain connects TRBV27 to TRBJ1-6; 9 nucleotides match TRBD1. The germline gives CDR1 MNHEY, CDR2 SMNVEV (reference sequence). This CDR3 region has 16 residues. Trimming took 5 bases from V and 11 from J; bases not matched to a gene: 13.

The chain has TRBV28 and TRBJ2-3; 13 nucleotides align to TRBD2. Germline assignment: CDR1 MDHEN and CDR2 SYDVKM. Germline trimming cut 6 bases from V and 6 bases from J; bases unmatched to any gene: 6. The CDR3 sequence is 15 residues long. CDR3 bases: TGTGCCAGCAGCACACTAGCGGGAGGGCTGGATACGCAGTATTTT. Translating it yields CASSTLAGGLDTQYF.

This sequence joins TRBV4-3 and TRBJ1-2, with D possibly matching TRBD1 (6 bases). Germline V CDR1 and CDR2: LGHNA, YSLEER. V was cut by 1 base and J by 7 bases, with 22 bases left in between. This CDR3 is built from 17 residues. The CDR3 loop is CASSQGYRGAGALGYTF. The CDR3 DNA sequence: TGCGCCAGCAGCCAAGGGTATAGGGGTGCGGGGGCGCTTGGCTACACCTTC.

The V call is TRBV27, the J call TRBJ1-5, with D uncertain. Germline V gene sequence: CDR1 MNHEY, CDR2 SMNVEV (reference sequence). Trimming shortened V by 5 bases and J by 4 bases, and 9 bases separated the two germline ends. The CDR3 has 13 amino acids. This CDR3 reads CASSLGPNQPQHF. The DNA for the CDR3 is TGTGCCAGCAGTCTTGGCCCTAATCAGCCCCAGCATTTT.

This clone appeared a single time. The chain uses TRBV2 and TRBJ2-5; 7 bases map to TRBD2. CDR1 and CDR2 (germline): SNHLY, FYNNEI. J gave up 4 bases and V 3 bases, and 5 bases lay outside the gene matches. The CDR3 sequence is 14 residues long. CDR3 bases: TGTGCCAGCAGTGATACTAGCGAGGGAGAGACCCAGTACTTC. This gives the protein CASSDTSEGETQYF.

This clone has a handful of counts. The chain employs TRBV6-1 and TRBJ2-7, with 8 bases that match TRBD1. V was pared by 2 bases and J by 0 bases, with 3 bases of the junction left unmatched. Germline lookup yields CDR1 MNHNS and CDR2 SASEGT. This CDR3 has 15 amino acids. The CDR3 DNA reads TGTGCCAGCAGTGAACGGACAGGGCCCTCCTACGAGCAGTACTTC. This translates into CASSERTGPSYEQYF.

CDR3 in DNA: TGCGCCAGCAGTTACAGGGGGAACACTGAAGCTTTCTTT. Translating it yields CASSYRGNTEAFF. The V and J genes are TRBV5-1 and TRBJ1-1; 7 nucleotides align to TRBD1. Looked up from germline, CDR1 is SGHRS and CDR2 is YFSETQ. CDR3 length: 13 residues. The V segment lost 5 bases and the J segment 1 base; nucleotides outside the gene matches: 2.

The chain has TRBV27 and TRBJ2-3; 8 bases line up with TRBD2. The germline V gene encodes CDR1 MNHEY and CDR2 SMNVEV (reference sequence). There are 16 residues in the CDR3. Trimming removed 5 bases from V and 0 bases from J; junction bases left unmatched: 7. The CDR3, as DNA: TGTGCCAGCAGTGAACCCAGCGGGGGTAGCACAGATACGCAGTATTTT. Its translation is CASSEPSGGSTDTQYF.